This T cell receptor beta chain was captured in a study of T cells after yellow fever vaccination. Study in general: Each low-cell-number fraction was prepared by means of SMART-Seq v4 Ultra Low Input.

Study-wide findings and caveats: Post-booster reappearance was seen for most primary-vaccination clones (around 96% CD4, around 90% CD8). One caveat is that FACS-sorted repertoires could contain abundant clonotypes contaminating from the bulk population.

Comments on this clonotype: Its matching antigen is unknown.

5'RACE template switching produced TCR cDNA carrying a universal primer site and UMIs. TCRdb used MiXCR to reprocess the 5' RACE reads, holding one entry per CDR3 protein. Here the sample spans 500,000 to 650,000 distinct CDR3 sequences, roughly 12% being singletons. V lost 3 bases to trimming and J lost 5 bases; unmatched junction nucleotides: 9. Germline V lookup: CDR1 KGHSH, CDR2 LQKENI. CDR3 length: 16 amino acids. The chain employs TRBV18 and TRBJ2-1; TRBD2 agrees at 8 bases. The receptor was derived from a man younger than 40 who received the YFV17D yellow fever vaccine. The source material was PBMCs, sampled on the day of the yellow fever booster vaccination. For the CDR3, the DNA is TGTGCCAGCTCACCTGGAAGCGGGAGTTCGGACAATGAGCAGTTCTTC. Its protein is CASSPGSGSSDNEQFF.